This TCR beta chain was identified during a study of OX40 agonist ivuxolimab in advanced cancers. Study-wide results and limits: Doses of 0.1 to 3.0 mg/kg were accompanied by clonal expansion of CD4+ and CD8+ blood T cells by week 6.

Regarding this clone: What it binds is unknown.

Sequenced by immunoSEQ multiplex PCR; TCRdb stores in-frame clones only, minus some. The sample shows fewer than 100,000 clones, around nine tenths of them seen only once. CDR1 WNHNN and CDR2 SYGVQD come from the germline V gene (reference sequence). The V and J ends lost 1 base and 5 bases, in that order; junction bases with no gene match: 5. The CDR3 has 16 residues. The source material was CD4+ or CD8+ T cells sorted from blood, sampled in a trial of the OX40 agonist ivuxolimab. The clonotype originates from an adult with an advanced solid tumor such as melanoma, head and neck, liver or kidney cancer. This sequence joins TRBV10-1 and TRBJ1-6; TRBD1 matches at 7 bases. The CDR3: CASSECHRGNNSPLHF. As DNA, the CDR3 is TGCGCCAGCAGTGAGTGCCACAGGGGCAATAATTCACCCCTCCACTTT.